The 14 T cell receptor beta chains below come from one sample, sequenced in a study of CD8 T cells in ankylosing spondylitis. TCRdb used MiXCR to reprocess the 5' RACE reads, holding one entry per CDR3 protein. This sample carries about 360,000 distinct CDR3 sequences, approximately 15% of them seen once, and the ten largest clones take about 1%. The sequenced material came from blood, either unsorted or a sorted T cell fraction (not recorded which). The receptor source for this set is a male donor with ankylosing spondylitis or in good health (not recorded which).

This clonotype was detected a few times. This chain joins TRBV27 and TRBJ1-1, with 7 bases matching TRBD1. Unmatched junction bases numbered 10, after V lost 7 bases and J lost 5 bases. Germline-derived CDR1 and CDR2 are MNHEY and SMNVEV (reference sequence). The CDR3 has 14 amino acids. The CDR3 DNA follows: TGTGCCAGCAAGGTCGGGACAGCCTTTACTGAAGCTTTCTTT. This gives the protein CASKVGTAFTEAFF.

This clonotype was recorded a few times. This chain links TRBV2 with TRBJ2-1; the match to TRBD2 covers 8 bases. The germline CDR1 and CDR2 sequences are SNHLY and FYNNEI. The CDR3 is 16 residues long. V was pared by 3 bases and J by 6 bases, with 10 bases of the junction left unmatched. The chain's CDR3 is CASSDGRGDPGNEQFF. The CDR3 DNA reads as TGTGCCAGCAGTGATGGGCGGGGGGATCCTGGCAATGAGCAGTTCTTC.

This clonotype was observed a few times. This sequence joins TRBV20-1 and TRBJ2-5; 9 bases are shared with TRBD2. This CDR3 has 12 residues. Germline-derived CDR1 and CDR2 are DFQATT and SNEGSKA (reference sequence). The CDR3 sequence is CAGGRGHETQYF. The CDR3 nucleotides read TGCGCGGGAGGGAGAGGCCACGAGACCCAGTACTTC.

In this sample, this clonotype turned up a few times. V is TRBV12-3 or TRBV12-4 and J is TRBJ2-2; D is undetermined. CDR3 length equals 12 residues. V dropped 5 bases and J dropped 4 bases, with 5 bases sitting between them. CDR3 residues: CASSTPTGELFF. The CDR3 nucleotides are TGTGCCAGCAGTACGCCCACCGGGGAGCTGTTTTTT.

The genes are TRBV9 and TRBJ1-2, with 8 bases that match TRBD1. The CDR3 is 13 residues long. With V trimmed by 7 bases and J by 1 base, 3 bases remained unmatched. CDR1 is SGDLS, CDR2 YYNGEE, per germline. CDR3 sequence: CASGGQVNYGYTF. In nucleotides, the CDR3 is TGTGCCAGCGGGGGACAGGTTAACTATGGCTACACCTTC. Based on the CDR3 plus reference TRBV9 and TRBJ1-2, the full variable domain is DSGVTQTPKHLITATGQRVTLRCSPRSGDLSVYWYQQSLDQGLQFLIQYYNGEERAKGNILERFSAQQFPDLHSELNLSSLELGDSALYFCASGGQVNYGYTFGSGTRLTVV.

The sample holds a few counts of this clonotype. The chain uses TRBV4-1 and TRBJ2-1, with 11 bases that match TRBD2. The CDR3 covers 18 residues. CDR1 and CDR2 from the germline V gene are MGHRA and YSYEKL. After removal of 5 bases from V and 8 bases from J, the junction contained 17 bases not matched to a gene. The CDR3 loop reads CASSEAIPGTSGRHEQFF. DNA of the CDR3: TGCGCCAGCAGCGAGGCGATCCCCGGGACTAGCGGCCGACATGAGCAGTTCTTC.

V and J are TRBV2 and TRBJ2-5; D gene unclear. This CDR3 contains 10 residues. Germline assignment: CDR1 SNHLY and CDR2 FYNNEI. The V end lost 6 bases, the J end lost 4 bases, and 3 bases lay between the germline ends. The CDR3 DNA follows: TGTGCCAGCAGGGTAGAGACCCAGTACTTC. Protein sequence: CASRVETQYF.

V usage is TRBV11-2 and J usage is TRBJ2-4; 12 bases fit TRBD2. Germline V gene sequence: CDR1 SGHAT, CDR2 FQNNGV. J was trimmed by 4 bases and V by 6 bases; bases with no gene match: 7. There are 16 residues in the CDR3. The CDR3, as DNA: TGTGCCAGCAGGCCTGGACTAGCGGGGAAAAAAAACATTCAGTACTTC. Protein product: CASRPGLAGKKNIQYF.

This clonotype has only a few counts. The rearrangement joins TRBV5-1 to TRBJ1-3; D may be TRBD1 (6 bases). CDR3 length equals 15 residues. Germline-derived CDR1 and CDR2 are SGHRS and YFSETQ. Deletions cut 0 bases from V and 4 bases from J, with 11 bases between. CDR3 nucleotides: TGCGCCAGCAGCTTGGACAGGGCGCAAGGAAACACCATATATTTT. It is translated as CASSLDRAQGNTIYF. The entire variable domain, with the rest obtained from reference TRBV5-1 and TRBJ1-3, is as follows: KAGVTQTPRYLIKTRGQQVTLSCSPISGHRSVSWYQQTPGQGLQFLFEYFSETQRNKGNFPGRFSGRQFSNSRSEMNVSTLELGDSALYLCASSLDRAQGNTIYFGEGSWLTVV.

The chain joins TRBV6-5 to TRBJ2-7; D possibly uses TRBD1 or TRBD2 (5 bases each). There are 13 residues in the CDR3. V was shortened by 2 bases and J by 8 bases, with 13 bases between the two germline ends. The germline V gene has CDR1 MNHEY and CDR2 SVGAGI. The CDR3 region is CASSYDTEDKQYF. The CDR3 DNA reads TGTGCCAGCAGTTACGATACGGAGGACAAGCAGTACTTC.

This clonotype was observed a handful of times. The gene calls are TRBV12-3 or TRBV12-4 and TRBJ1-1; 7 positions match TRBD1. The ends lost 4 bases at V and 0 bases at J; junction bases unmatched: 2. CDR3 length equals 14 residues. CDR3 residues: CASSYDRVNTEAFF. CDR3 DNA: TGTGCCAGCAGTTACGACAGGGTGAACACTGAAGCTTTCTTT.

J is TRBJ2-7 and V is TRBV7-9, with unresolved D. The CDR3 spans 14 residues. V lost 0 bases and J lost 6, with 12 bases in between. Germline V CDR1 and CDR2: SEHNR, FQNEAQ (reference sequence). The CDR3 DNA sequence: TGTGCCAGCAGCTTAGCGCGCAGCAATCGCGAGCAGTACTTC. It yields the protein CASSLARSNREQYF.

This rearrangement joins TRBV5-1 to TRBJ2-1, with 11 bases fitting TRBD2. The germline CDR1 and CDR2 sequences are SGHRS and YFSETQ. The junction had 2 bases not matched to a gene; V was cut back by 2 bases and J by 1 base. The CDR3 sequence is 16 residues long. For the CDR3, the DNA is TGCGCCAGCAGCTTCGGGACTAGCGGATCCTACAATGAGCAGTTCTTC. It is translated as CASSFGTSGSYNEQFF.

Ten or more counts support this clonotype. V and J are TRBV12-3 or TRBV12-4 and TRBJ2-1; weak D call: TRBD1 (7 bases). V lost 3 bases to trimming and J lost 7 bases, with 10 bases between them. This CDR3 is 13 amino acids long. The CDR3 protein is CASSFAGGNEQFF. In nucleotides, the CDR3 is TGTGCCAGCAGTTTTGCAGGGGGGAATGAGCAGTTCTTC.